The 9 T cell receptor beta chains given below trace back to one sample, sequenced in a study of OX40 agonist ivuxolimab in advanced cancers. The method was immunoSEQ multiplex PCR; TCRdb's version includes in-frame clones alone and lacks a portion of them. The repertoire consists of some 68,000 clones, with more than 75% occurring once and the leading ten covering more than 3.5%. The sequencing used CD4+ or CD8+ T cells sorted from blood, collected in a trial of the OX40 agonist ivuxolimab. Source of these receptors: an adult with an advanced solid tumor such as melanoma, head and neck, liver or kidney cancer.

The V call is TRBV7-9, the J call TRBJ1-2; 8 bases align to TRBD1. The J segment lost 2 bases and the V segment lost 4 bases, leaving 9 bases of the junction unmatched. CDR3 length: 16 amino acids. Germline values: CDR1 SEHNR, CDR2 FQNEAQ (reference sequence). The CDR3 loop is CASSSKGAGGNYGYTF. CDR3 sequence (DNA): TGTGCCAGCAGCTCGAAAGGGGCAGGGGGCAACTATGGCTACACCTTC.

The chain has TRBV30 and TRBJ1-3; TRBD1 agrees at 8 bases. The CDR3 is 13 amino acids. V trimming: 6 bases; J trimming: 2 bases; junction bases outside the gene matches: 3. The germline V gene has CDR1 GTSNPN and CDR2 SVGIG (reference sequence). CDR3: CACKQGAGNTIYF. CDR3 bases: TGTGCCTGCAAACAGGGGGCTGGAAACACCATATATTTT.

The CDR3 spells CASFTTGTGTYGYTF. The CDR3 DNA reads as TGTGCCAGCTTCACCACCGGGACAGGAACTTATGGCTACACCTTC. V gene TRBV18 combines with J gene TRBJ1-2, with 8 positions matching TRBD1. Germline-derived CDR1 and CDR2 are KGHSH and LQKENI. The CDR3 length is 15 residues. V was clipped by 7 bases and J by 5 bases; unmatched bases: 12.

This chain uses TRBV2 with TRBJ2-3; D is unresolved. Germline lookup yields CDR1 SNHLY and CDR2 FYNNEI. The length of the CDR3 is 15 residues. Trimming removed 7 bases at V and 0 bases at J, with 14 bases between. The CDR3 DNA reads as TGTGCCAGCACCCGAGACCGTAGAAGCACAGATACGCAGTATTTT. This translates into CASTRDRRSTDTQYF.

The chain recombines TRBV5-6 with TRBJ2-7, with D unresolved. Trimming removed 2 bases from V and 3 bases from J, with 12 bases in between. This CDR3 contains 14 residues. Germline lookup yields CDR1 SGHDT and CDR2 YYEEEE. The CDR3 loop reads CASSLVQSDYEQYF. The CDR3 region has the DNA TGTGCCAGCAGCTTAGTCCAGAGCGACTACGAGCAGTACTTC.

The chain recombines TRBV19 with TRBJ1-4; tentative D call: TRBD1 (6 bases). CDR3 length: 14 amino acids. V shed 6 bases and J shed 11 bases, with 19 bases lying between them. Germline V lookup: CDR1 LNHDA, CDR2 SQIVND (reference sequence). The DNA for the CDR3 is TGTGCCAGTAGGTCCGGGACATATGGCTCGAAACTGTTTTTT. It codes for CASRSGTYGSKLFF.

J is TRBJ2-3 and V is TRBV30; D remains ambiguous. V was pared by 0 bases and J by 4 bases, with 11 bases between. The germline gives CDR1 GTSNPN, CDR2 SVGIG (reference sequence). The CDR3 sequence is 14 residues long. DNA for the CDR3: TGTGCCTGGAGTGTGAGGCAGTTCGCAGATACGCAGTATTTT. It yields the protein CAWSVRQFADTQYF. The entire variable domain, with the rest obtained from reference TRBV30 and TRBJ2-3, is as follows: SQTIHQWPATLVQPVGSPLSLECTVEGTSNPNLYWYRQAAGRGLQLLFYSVGIGQISSEVPQNLSASRPQDRQFILSSKKLLLSDSGFYLCAWSVRQFADTQYFGPGTRLTVL.

The V call is TRBV7-6, the J call TRBJ2-7, with 8 bases identical to TRBD1. In germline, CDR1 is SGHVS, CDR2 FNYEAQ. This CDR3 region has 14 residues. V trimming: 3 bases; J trimming: 3 bases; junction bases outside the gene matches: 4. The CDR3 coding sequence is TGTGCCAGCAGCTTCAGGGGGCAAGGCTACGAGCAGTACTTC. Amino acids: CASSFRGQGYEQYF. The complete variable domain, with remaining parts taken from reference TRBV7-6 and TRBJ2-7, reads GAGVSQSPRYKVTKRGQDVALRCDPISGHVSLYWYRQALGQGPEFLTYFNYEAQQDKSGLPNDRFSAERPEGSISTLTIQRTEQRDSAMYRCASSFRGQGYEQYFGPGTRLTVT.

Sample share makes this clone medium-sized. The V call is TRBV4-2, the J call TRBJ2-1; D perhaps matches TRBD2 (6 bases). Germline V lookup: CDR1 LGHNA, CDR2 YNFKEQ. The CDR3 totals 16 residues. Trimming shortened V by 4 bases and J by 7 bases, and 20 bases separated the two germline ends. The CDR3 protein is CASSLRELAPLNEQFF. As DNA, the CDR3 is TGTGCCAGCAGCCTCAGGGAACTAGCACCCCTAAATGAGCAGTTCTTC.